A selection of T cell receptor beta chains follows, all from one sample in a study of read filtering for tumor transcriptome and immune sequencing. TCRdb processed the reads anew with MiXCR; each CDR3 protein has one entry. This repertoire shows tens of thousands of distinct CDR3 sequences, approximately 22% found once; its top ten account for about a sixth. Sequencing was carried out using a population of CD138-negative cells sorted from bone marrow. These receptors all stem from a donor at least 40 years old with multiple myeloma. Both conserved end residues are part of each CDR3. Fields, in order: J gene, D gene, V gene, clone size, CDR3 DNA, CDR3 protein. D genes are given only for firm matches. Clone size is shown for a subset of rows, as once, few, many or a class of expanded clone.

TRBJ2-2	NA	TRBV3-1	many	TGTGCCAGCAGCGGGGACTACACCGGGGAGCTGTTTTTT	CASSGDYTGELFF
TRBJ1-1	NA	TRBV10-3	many	TGTGCCATCAGTGGACAGGACACTGAAGCTTTCTTT	CAISGQDTEAFF
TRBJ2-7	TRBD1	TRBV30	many	TGTGCCTGGAGGAGTACAAGGGACAGGGGGCAGTACTTC	CAWRSTRDRGQYF
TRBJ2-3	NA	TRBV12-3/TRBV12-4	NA	TGTGCCAGCAGGCCGATCGTCGGGCCGGTTGATACGCAGTATTTT	CASRPIVGPVDTQYF
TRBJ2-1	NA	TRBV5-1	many	TGCGCCAGCAGCCCGGGAGACGCAGGGAGCGATGAGCAGTTCTTC	CASSPGDAGSDEQFF
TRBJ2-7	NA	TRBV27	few	TGTGCCAGCAGTTTAAGGTTGGCAGACTCCCACAATGAGCAGTACTTC	CASSLRLADSHNEQYF
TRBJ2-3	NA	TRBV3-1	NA	TGTGTCAGCAGCCAGGCCGTAGGGCTAGATACGCAGTATTTT	CVSSQAVGLDTQYF
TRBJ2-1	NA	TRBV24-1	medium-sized	TGTGCCACCAGTGATTCTAGTAGGAACAATGAGCAGTTCTTC	CATSDSSRNNEQFF
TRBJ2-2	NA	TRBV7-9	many	TGTGCCAGCAGCTTAGTATCAGCCACCGGGGAGCTGTTTTTT	CASSLVSATGELFF
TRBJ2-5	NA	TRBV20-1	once	TGCAGTGCTATCCAGCGAGGGGGGCCCCAGTACTTC	CSAIQRGGPQYF
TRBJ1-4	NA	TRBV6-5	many	TGTGCCAGCAGTTTTAGGGGGAGAAAGGACGAAAAACTGTTTTTT	CASSFRGRKDEKLFF
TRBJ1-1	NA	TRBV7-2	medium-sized	TGTGCCAGCAGCTTAGGGACAGCTGAAGCTTTCTTT	CASSLGTAEAFF
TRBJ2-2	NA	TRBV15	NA	TGTGCCACCAGCAGAGAGTGGGGGGCGCGCGGCACCGGGGAGCTGTCTTTT	CATSREWGARGTGELSF
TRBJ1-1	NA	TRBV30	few	TGTGCCTGGAGTGCGTTCACAGCCCGACGTGAGAACACTGAAGCTTTCTTT	CAWSAFTARRENTEAFF
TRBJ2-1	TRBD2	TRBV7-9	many	TGTGCCAGCAGCTTAGCCGTAGCGGGAGGGCCCGGCTCCTACAATGAGCAGTTCTTC	CASSLAVAGGPGSYNEQFF
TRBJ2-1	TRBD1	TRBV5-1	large	TGTGCCAGCAGCTCCGGACAGGGGCTGTACAATGAGCAGTTCTTC	CASSSGQGLYNEQFF
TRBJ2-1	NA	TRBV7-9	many	TGTGCCAGCAGCTTAGCGTCAGGGAAATTGGATGAGCAGTTCTTC	CASSLASGKLDEQFF
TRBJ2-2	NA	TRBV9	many	TGTGCCAGTAGACACGCCAACGGGGAGCTGTTTTTT	CASRHANGELFF
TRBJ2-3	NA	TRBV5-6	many	TGTGCCAGCAGCCCCTTAGGGGCGGGCGGACAACAGAATACGCAGTATTTT	CASSPLGAGGQQNTQYF
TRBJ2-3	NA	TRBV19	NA	TGTGCCAGTAGTAATCCATCTTCCAGGACGCAGTATTTT	CASSNPSSRTQYF
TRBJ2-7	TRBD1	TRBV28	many	TGTGCCAGCAAACCCCCGGGCAGGGGGACGTACGAGCAGTACTTC	CASKPPGRGTYEQYF
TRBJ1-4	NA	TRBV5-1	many	TGCGCCAGCAGCTTGTTCGGCAGAACTAATGAAAAACTGTTTTTT	CASSLFGRTNEKLFF
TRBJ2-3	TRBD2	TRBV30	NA	TGTGCCTGGAGTTTAGCGGGAGTTCTTTATACCAACACAGATACGCAGTATTTT	CAWSLAGVLYTNTDTQYF
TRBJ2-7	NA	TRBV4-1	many	TGCGCCAGCAGCCTGGACTCTCTAGGGGCCTACGAGCAGTACTTC	CASSLDSLGAYEQYF
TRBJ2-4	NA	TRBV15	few	TGTGCCACCAGCAGAGATCCGGAGGCCGTTTTAGCCAAAAACATTCAGTACTTC	CATSRDPEAVLAKNIQYF
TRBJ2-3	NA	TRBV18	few	TGTGCCAGCTCACCAGGATCGGCAGATACGCAGTATTTT	CASSPGSADTQYF
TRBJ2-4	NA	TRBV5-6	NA	TGTGCCAGCAGCCCGTCGGGACGGACCAAAAACATTCAGTACTTC	CASSPSGRTKNIQYF
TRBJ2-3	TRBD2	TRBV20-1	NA	TGCAGTGCTCGCTTTGGGCGGGAGTCGACAGATACGCAGTATTTT	CSARFGRESTDTQYF
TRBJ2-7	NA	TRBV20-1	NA	TGCAGTGCTAGGGAGGGTAGCGTGAACTCCTACGAGCAGTACTTC	CSAREGSVNSYEQYF
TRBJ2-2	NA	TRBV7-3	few	TGTGCCAGCAGCCAATCCGACAGGTTCACCGGGGAGCTGTTTTTT	CASSQSDRFTGELFF
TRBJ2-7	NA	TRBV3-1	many	TGTGCCAGCAGCCAAGACGGACTTATCTACGAGCAGTACTTC	CASSQDGLIYEQYF
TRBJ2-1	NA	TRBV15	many	TGTGCCACCAGCAGAGACAGTGTACTTTATGGTGAGCAGTTCTTC	CATSRDSVLYGEQFF
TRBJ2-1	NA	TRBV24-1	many	TGTGCCACCATTGGGGAAAGAGGCAATGAGCAGTTCTTC	CATIGERGNEQFF
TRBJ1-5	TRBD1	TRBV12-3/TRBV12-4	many	TGTGCCAGCAGGGGACAGGGGGGAAATTTAGGTCAGCCCCAGCATTTT	CASRGQGGNLGQPQHF
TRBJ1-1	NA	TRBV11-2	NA	TGTGCCAGCAGCTTTAACCAGAGGAACACTGAAGCTTTCTTT	CASSFNQRNTEAFF
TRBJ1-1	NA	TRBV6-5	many	TGTGCCAGCAGTTACGGGGGAGGGGGGCCATGGACTGAAGCTTTCTTT	CASSYGGGGPWTEAFF
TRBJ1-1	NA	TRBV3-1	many	TGTGCCAGCAGCCACCCGACACAGGAAGCTTTCTTT	CASSHPTQEAFF
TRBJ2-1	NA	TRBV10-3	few	TGTGCCATCAGTGAGTACCAGGGGAGTGAGCAGTTCTTC	CAISEYQGSEQFF
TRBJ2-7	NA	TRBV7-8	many	TGTGTCACCCTACGGGGAGAAGGCGAGCAGTACTTC	CVTLRGEGEQYF
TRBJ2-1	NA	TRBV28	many	TGTGCCAGCAGTTCCGGGACAAACAATGAGCAGTTCTTC	CASSSGTNNEQFF
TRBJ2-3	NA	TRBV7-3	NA	TGTGCCAGCAGCTTAGGACCTCTGGATACGCAGTATTTT	CASSLGPLDTQYF
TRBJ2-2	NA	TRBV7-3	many	TGTGCCAGCAGCCCGACTACAGTTTCCGGGGAGCTGTTTTTT	CASSPTTVSGELFF
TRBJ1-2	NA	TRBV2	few	TGTGCCAGCAGTAGGCAGGGAGACTATGGCTACACCTTC	CASSRQGDYGYTF
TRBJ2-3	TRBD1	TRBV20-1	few	TGCAGTGCTCCGGACAGGGGGAGGGCCTACACAGATACGCAGTATTTT	CSAPDRGRAYTDTQYF
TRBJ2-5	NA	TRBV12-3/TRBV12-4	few	TGTGCCAGCACCTCGGGCCAGGGGGGGTTCCTAGGCCAGTACTTC	CASTSGQGGFLGQYF
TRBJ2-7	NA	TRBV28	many	TGTGCCAGCAGGGTTGCTTACGAGCAGTACTTC	CASRVAYEQYF
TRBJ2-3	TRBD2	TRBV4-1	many	TGCGCCAGCAGCCCCGTTAGCGGGCCGGGTACAGATACGCAGTATTTT	CASSPVSGPGTDTQYF
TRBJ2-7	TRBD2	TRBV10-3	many	TGTGCCATCAGTGACGGGACTAGCGGGAGGGCCCTCCTTGAGCAGTACTTC	CAISDGTSGRALLEQYF
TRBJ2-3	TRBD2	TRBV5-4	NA	TGTGCCAGCAGCTACTCGCTGGGCGGGGGGGCAGTAGATACGCAGTATTTT	CASSYSLGGGAVDTQYF
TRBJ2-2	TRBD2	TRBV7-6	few	TGTGCCAACAGCCGAACGGGGGGCACCGGGGAGCTGTTTTTT	CANSRTGGTGELFF
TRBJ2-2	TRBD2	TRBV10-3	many	TGTGCCAGCAGGTGGCTAGCGGGAAGCACCGGGGAGCTGTTTTTT	CASRWLAGSTGELFF
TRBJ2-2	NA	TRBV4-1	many	TGCGCCAGCAGCCAAGATTTTCATACCACGGATGGCGGGAACACCGGGGAGCTGTTTTTT	CASSQDFHTTDGGNTGELFF
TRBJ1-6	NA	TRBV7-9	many	TGTGCCAGCAGCTTCAGGGGCGTAGGCTCACCCCTCCACTTT	CASSFRGVGSPLHF